These 29 T cell receptor beta chains were sequenced from one sample in a study of shared clonotypes between healthy human individuals. Naive-designated CD8 cells lacked CD45RO, were positively enriched for CCR7, and omitted terminally differentiated effector memory CD45RA+ cells. Sequencing was performed with immunoSEQ multiplex PCR; in TCRdb, only in-frame clones are kept and a portion is missing. The sample lists around 650,000 clones; 95% to 97% were seen once. The sequenced sample was naive CD8+ T cells sorted from blood. The receptor set was obtained from a woman in her 30s in good health.

The V gene is TRBV13, the J gene TRBJ2-5, with TRBD1 identical over 7 bases. J lost 0 bases, V lost 6 bases, and 7 bases had no gene match. Germline V gene sequence: CDR1 PRHDT, CDR2 FYEKMQ (reference sequence). The CDR3 runs to 15 residues. CDR3: CASSWIGTDQETQYF. In DNA, the CDR3 is TGTGCCAGCAGTTGGATAGGGACAGACCAAGAGACCCAGTACTTC.

The rearrangement links TRBV30 to TRBJ1-2, with D maybe TRBD1 (6 bases). Germline CDR1 is GTSNPN and CDR2 is SVGIG (reference sequence). CDR3 length: 12 amino acids. DNA for the CDR3: TGTGCTAGGGGGACGGTCGGCCCTGGCTACACCTTC. It translates to CARGTVGPGYTF.

This clone was found a few times. The chain employs TRBV2 and TRBJ1-1, with D unclear. The CDR3 extends over 9 amino acids. With 8 bases removed from V and 11 bases from J, the gap between germline ends came to 9 bases. Germline CDR1 reads SNHLY; CDR2 reads FYNNEI. The CDR3 nucleotides are TGTGCCAGCTCCCCCCGGGCTTTCTTT. Translated: CASSPRAFF.

The chain has TRBV25-1 and TRBJ1-1; 8 bases are shared with TRBD1. The V gene's germline CDR1 is MGHDK and CDR2 SYGVNS. Unmatched junction bases numbered 10, after V lost 0 bases and J lost 4 bases. This CDR3 comprises 17 residues. CDR3 sequence reads: CASSEYKSQGATTEAFF. The CDR3 bases are TGTGCCAGCAGTGAATATAAGTCCCAGGGGGCGACCACTGAAGCTTTCTTT.

The rearrangement uses TRBV27 and TRBJ2-7; TRBD1 aligns across 8 bases. The CDR3 is made up of 15 amino acids. The germline gives CDR1 MNHEY, CDR2 SMNVEV (reference sequence). The trim removed 5 bases at V and 3 bases at J, leaving 9 bases unmatched. The CDR3 DNA reads TGTGCCAGCAGTATCAGGGGGCGAGGGGTCTACGAGCAGTACTTC. As protein: CASSIRGRGVYEQYF.

The chain combines TRBV9 with TRBJ2-1; TRBD1 matches at 10 bases. This CDR3 has 17 residues. J lost 1 base, V lost 3 bases, and 7 bases had no gene match. Germline values: CDR1 SGDLS, CDR2 YYNGEE. CDR3 sequence: CASSGPSGQGSYNEQFF. CDR3 DNA sequence: TGTGCCAGCAGCGGCCCTTCGGGACAGGGGTCCTACAATGAGCAGTTCTTC.

The rearrangement links TRBV7-2 to TRBJ2-2; D unresolved. CDR1 SGHTA and CDR2 FQGNSA come from the germline V gene. Trimming removed 5 bases at V and 3 bases at J, with 4 bases between. The CDR3 runs 12 residues. The CDR3 nucleotides are TGTGCCAGCAGCCCGGACACCGGGGAGCTGTTTTTT. Translation gives CASSPDTGELFF.

J is TRBJ2-7 and V is TRBV28; D call uncertain. The ends were cut back, 2 bases at V and 6 bases at J, with 17 bases in the middle. CDR3 length: 15 residues. Looked up from germline, CDR1 is MDHEN and CDR2 is SYDVKM. The CDR3 region has the DNA TGTGCCAGCAGTTTACCCTCGACCAGCCGGGCCGAGCAGTACTTC. Its protein is CASSLPSTSRAEQYF.

This rearrangement joins TRBV27 to TRBJ2-3; tentative D call: TRBD1 (5 bases). Germline V lookup: CDR1 MNHEY, CDR2 SMNVEV (reference sequence). CDR3 length: 15 amino acids. V was clipped by 5 bases and J by 3 bases, with 15 bases between them. The DNA for the CDR3 is TGTGCCAGCAGTCTATTGCAGGGCCAAACAGATACGCAGTATTTT. Its translation is CASSLLQGQTDTQYF.

V is TRBV11-2 and J is TRBJ2-1; 9 bases are shared with TRBD1. The CDR3 covers 18 residues. The germline V gene encodes CDR1 SGHAT and CDR2 FQNNGV. The trim removed 6 bases at V and 4 bases at J, leaving 16 bases unmatched. CDR3 in DNA: TGTGCCAGCAGTCTTACAGGGGGCGTTTCGGTGTGGTACAATGAGCAGTTCTTC. This sequence encodes CASSLTGGVSVWYNEQFF.

The chain couples TRBV4-2 to TRBJ2-5, with 10 bases matching TRBD2. The germline gives CDR1 LGHNA, CDR2 YNFKEQ. The CDR3 extends over 17 amino acids. The ends lost 1 base at V and 2 bases at J; junction bases unmatched: 7. CDR3 in DNA: TGTGCCAGCAGCCAAGGGACTAGCGGTCAAGTACAAGAGACCCAGTACTTC. As protein: CASSQGTSGQVQETQYF.

The gene calls are TRBV28 and TRBJ2-2; D is unresolved. Trimming took off 1 base at V and 5 bases at J, with 5 bases between the two ends. There are 13 residues in the CDR3. The germline gives CDR1 MDHEN, CDR2 SYDVKM. The CDR3 sequence: CASSLSGTGELFF. As DNA, the CDR3 is TGTGCCAGCAGTTTATCTGGAACCGGGGAGCTGTTTTTT.

The rearrangement links TRBV28 to TRBJ2-5; the D gene is possibly TRBD2 (6 bases). The J call may not be correct, given that the DNA end is closer to TRBJ2-7. CDR3 length equals 14 residues. The V gene's germline CDR1 is MDHEN and CDR2 SYDVKM. CDR3 sequence: CASSPGLSALEQYF. The DNA for the CDR3 is TGTGCCAGCAGTCCGGGACTTTCAGCCCTCGAGCAGTACTTC.

The J gene is TRBJ2-5, the V gene TRBV5-1; 8 nucleotides agree with TRBD2. J gave up 4 bases and V 5 bases, and 7 bases lay outside the gene matches. CDR1 is SGHRS, CDR2 YFSETQ, per germline. CDR3 length equals 14 residues. The CDR3 coding sequence is TGCGCCAGCAGTCAGCTTCTAGCGGGAGAGACCCAGTACTTC. This gives the protein CASSQLLAGETQYF.

The chain uses TRBV27 and TRBJ1-2, with 7 bases lining up with TRBD1. The CDR3 extends over 15 amino acids. J gave up 6 bases and V 5 bases, and 12 bases lay outside the gene matches. The germline V gene encodes CDR1 MNHEY and CDR2 SMNVEV (reference sequence). The CDR3 here is CASSAAGGYGDGYTF. CDR3 bases: TGTGCCAGCAGTGCTGCAGGGGGATATGGGGATGGCTACACCTTC.

As for this clone: Other nucleotide sequences in the sample specify the same CDR3. V is TRBV27 and J is TRBJ2-7; TRBD2 agrees at 11 bases. The CDR3 extends over 16 amino acids. The V segment lost 0 bases and the J segment 0 bases; nucleotides outside the gene matches: 1. Germline V gives CDR1 MNHEY, CDR2 SMNVEV (reference sequence). CDR3 nucleotide sequence: TGTGCCAGCAGTTTATCACTAGCGGGAGTCTCCTACGAGCAGTACTTC. Its protein is CASSLSLAGVSYEQYF.

This chain links TRBV5-1 with TRBJ1-3, with a tentative D call TRBD1 (5 bases). The CDR3 totals 16 residues. In germline, CDR1 is SGHRS, CDR2 YFSETQ. Trimming removed 4 bases from V and 0 bases from J, with 14 bases in between. The CDR3 here is CASSPGPLSSGNTIYF. The CDR3 nucleotides read TGCGCCAGCAGCCCGGGACCCTTGAGCTCTGGAAACACCATATATTTT.

V and J are TRBV7-8 and TRBJ2-1, with TRBD2 identical over 8 bases. The CDR3 extends over 16 amino acids. J gave up 0 bases and V 2 bases, and 3 bases lay outside the gene matches. From germline, CDR1 is SGHVS and CDR2 FQNEAQ. The chain's CDR3 is CASSLHGRASYNEQFF. The CDR3 coding sequence is TGTGCCAGCAGCTTACACGGGAGGGCCTCCTACAATGAGCAGTTCTTC.

The V gene is TRBV18, the J gene TRBJ2-7; D possibly uses TRBD1 or TRBD2 (5 bases each). Germline V CDR1 and CDR2: KGHSH, LQKENI. The CDR3 is 16 residues long. V was shortened by 0 bases and J by 3 bases, with 15 bases between the two germline ends. CDR3: CASSPPKGTLLYEQYF. In DNA form, the CDR3 reads TGTGCCAGCTCACCACCGAAGGGGACCCTCCTCTACGAGCAGTACTTC.

This chain's CDR3 is CASSQDPAGPWGEQYF. CDR3 bases: TGTGCCAGCAGCCAAGATCCAGCGGGACCCTGGGGCGAGCAGTACTTC. V usage is TRBV14 and J usage is TRBJ2-7, with 7 nucleotides matching TRBD2. Germline-derived CDR1 and CDR2 are SGHDN and FVKESK. This CDR3 contains 16 residues. V shed 0 bases and J 6 bases; nucleotides not matched to a gene: 11. Combining the CDR3 with reference TRBV14 and TRBJ2-7 gives the whole variable domain EAGVTQFPSHSVIEKGQTVTLRCDPISGHDNLYWYRRVMGKEIKFLLHFVKESKQDESGMPNNRFLAERTGGTYSTLKVQPAELEDSGVYFCASSQDPAGPWGEQYFGPGTRLTVT.

The genes are TRBV30 and TRBJ1-3; D remains unclear. Per the germline V gene, CDR1 is GTSNPN and CDR2 is SVGIG (reference sequence). Trimming took off 3 bases at V and 0 bases at J, with 18 bases between the two ends. CDR3 length: 17 amino acids. The CDR3 DNA follows: TGTGCCTGGAGCATAGACCCGGCTTCGAGCTCTGGAAACACCATATATTTT. This codes for CAWSIDPASSSGNTIYF.

This clone was seen a single time. The chain couples TRBV4-1 to TRBJ1-5; D call uncertain. Germline CDR1 MGHRA, CDR2 YSYEKL. This CDR3 comprises 16 residues. V gave up 0 bases and J gave up 5 bases, with 14 bases separating them. The CDR3 sequence: CASSQDPYGPDQPQHF. As DNA, the CDR3 is TGCGCCAGCAGCCAAGATCCGTACGGGCCGGATCAGCCCCAGCATTTT.

V is TRBV2 and J is TRBJ2-7; no firm D call. Germline values: CDR1 SNHLY, CDR2 FYNNEI. This CDR3 has 14 amino acids. V dropped 7 bases and J dropped 2 bases, with 15 bases sitting between them. The CDR3 is CASNTGPDAYEQYF. The CDR3 coding sequence is TGTGCCAGCAACACTGGCCCTGATGCCTACGAGCAGTACTTC. Using reference TRBV2 and TRBJ2-7 for the parts outside the CDR3, the full variable domain is EPEVTQTPSHQVTQMGQEVILRCVPISNHLYFYWYRQILGQKVEFLVSFYNNEISEKSEIFDDQFSVERPDGSNFTLKIRSTKLEDSAMYFCASNTGPDAYEQYFGPGTRLTVT.

This clone appeared once. This chain links TRBV10-3 with TRBJ2-7, with 8 bases identical to TRBD1. Per germline, CDR1 ENHRY and CDR2 SYGVKD. This CDR3 spans 14 amino acids. With 3 bases clipped from V and 2 bases from J, the junction kept 3 bases outside the gene matches. The CDR3 DNA reads TGTGCCATCAGTGAAGCGACAGGGGCCTACGAGCAGTACTTC. Protein sequence: CAISEATGAYEQYF.

This chain links TRBV11-2 with TRBJ1-1; tentatively, D is TRBD1 (5 bases). The length of the CDR3 is 13 residues. V lost 1 base and J lost 6, with 9 bases in between. Looked up from germline, CDR1 is SGHAT and CDR2 is FQNNGV. As DNA, the CDR3 is TGTGCCAGCAGCTTAGGGGCCAGGGCTGAAGCTTTCTTT. Residues: CASSLGARAEAFF. Drawing the rest from reference TRBV11-2 and TRBJ1-1, the complete variable domain is EAGVAQSPRYKIIEKRQSVAFWCNPISGHATLYWYQQILGQGPKLLIQFQNNGVVDDSQLPKDRFSAERLKGVDSTLKIQPAKLEDSAVYLCASSLGARAEAFFGQGTRLTVV.

The chain uses TRBV5-6 and TRBJ2-3, with 11 positions matching TRBD2. CDR1 is SGHDT, CDR2 YYEEEE, per germline. The CDR3 loop spans 18 amino acids. J was trimmed by 5 bases and V by 5 bases; bases with no gene match: 16. The chain's CDR3 is CASRVSTTSGRLIDTQYF. CDR3 bases: TGTGCCAGCAGAGTGTCAACAACTAGCGGGAGACTTATAGATACGCAGTATTTT.

The chain is built from TRBV10-2 and TRBJ2-1; D not resolved. The germline V gene has CDR1 WSHSY and CDR2 SAAADI. The CDR3 contains 10 residues. The chain's CDR3 is CASGYNEQFF. DNA of the CDR3: TGCGCTAGTGGGTACAATGAGCAGTTCTTC.

The chain links TRBV27 to TRBJ2-5; D may be TRBD1 (6 bases). The J call may be faulty, since TRBJ2-7 better matches the DNA end. There are 12 residues in the CDR3. Germline V CDR1 and CDR2: MNHEY, SMNVEV (reference sequence). CDR3 region: CATRRGIGEQYF. The CDR3 nucleotides read TGTGCCACCCGAAGGGGGATTGGCGAGCAGTACTTC.

The chain is built from TRBV11-2 and TRBJ1-1; no reliable D call. Deletions cut 2 bases from V and 0 bases from J, with 10 bases between. The CDR3 covers 15 residues. CDR1 is SGHAT and CDR2 is FQNNGV in the germline V gene. The CDR3 DNA is TGTGCCAGCAGCTTATACAGCTTCATGAACACTGAAGCTTTCTTT. It yields the protein CASSLYSFMNTEAFF.